This T cell receptor (beta chain) was recorded in a study of T cell responses to AZD1222 COVID-19 vaccine. V was shortened by 2 bases and J by 0 bases, with 11 bases between the two germline ends. Germline V gives CDR1 MNHEY, CDR2 SVGEGT. The CDR3 contains 16 residues. Broader study findings: CD4 TCRs associated with vaccination spanned spike, dominating at 160-218 and 743-854.

Measured with immunoSEQ multiplex PCR; TCRdb has only the in-frame clones, and not every one. The sample has about 92,000 clones, roughly 90% seen once. Of note for this clone: Its specificity is not known.

The receptor's source is an adult in good health. The material was peripheral blood, obtained on day 0 of AZD1222 vaccination. The chain is built from TRBV6-2 or TRBV6-3 and TRBJ2-1; possible D gene TRBD1, 5 bases. DNA of the CDR3: TGTGCCAGCAGTTACGCCAGGGATAGCTCCTACAATGAGCAGTTCTTC. Protein: CASSYARDSSYNEQFF.